Detailed here is one T cell receptor (beta chain). Its target is not known. The donors, healthy adults who were HIV-negative, had experienced no recent acute infections or vaccinations. The authors divided CD4+ cells into CD45RA+ naive and CD45RA-negative memory subsets. The entry originates in a study of shared clonotypes between healthy human individuals. General study findings and limits: In the sorted subsets, rarefaction showed sequencing was incomplete despite large depth.

The germline V gene has CDR1 SGHTA and CDR2 FQGTGA. J gave up 1 base and V 5 bases, and 12 bases lay outside the gene matches. The CDR3 extends over 17 amino acids. About 30,000 T cell genomes, or 200 ng DNA, went into the sorted-subset replicate PCRs. Profiling relied on immunoSEQ multiplex PCR, and the TCRdb table lists in-frame clones only, not all of them. The sample consists of a few million clones, 85% to 95% of them appearing once. Sequencing was carried out using naive CD4+ T cells from PBMCs. Subset here: CD45RA+ positively selected. The origin of this receptor is a young man in good health. Some clones in this sample may be carry-over from other donors' samples. The V gene is TRBV7-3, the J gene TRBJ2-3, with 7 nucleotides matching TRBD2. CDR3 DNA: TGTGCCAGCAGCCCTCTCCCCGGGCTAGCGGGCACAGATACGCAGTATTTT. This encodes CASSPLPGLAGTDTQYF. Complete variable domain (other parts from reference TRBV7-3 and TRBJ2-3): GAGVSQTPSNKVTEKGKYVELRCDPISGHTALYWYRQSLGQGPEFLIYFQGTGAADDSGLPNDRFFAVRPEGSVSTLKIQRTERGDSAVYLCASSPLPGLAGTDTQYFGPGTRLTVL.